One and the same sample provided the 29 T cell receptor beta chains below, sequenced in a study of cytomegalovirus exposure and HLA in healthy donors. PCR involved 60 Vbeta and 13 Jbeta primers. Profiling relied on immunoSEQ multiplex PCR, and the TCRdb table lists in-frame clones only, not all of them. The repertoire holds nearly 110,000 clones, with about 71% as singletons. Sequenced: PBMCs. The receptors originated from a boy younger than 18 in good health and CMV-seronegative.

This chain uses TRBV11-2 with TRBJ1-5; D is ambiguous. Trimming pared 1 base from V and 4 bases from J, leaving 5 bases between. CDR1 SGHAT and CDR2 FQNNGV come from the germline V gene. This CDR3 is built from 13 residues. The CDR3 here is CASSLGQNQPQHF. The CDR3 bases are TGTGCCAGCAGCTTAGGTCAGAATCAGCCCCAGCATTTT.

As DNA, the CDR3 is TGTGCCAGCAGCATGGGACAGCACTACGAGCAGTACTTC. Translating gives CASSMGQHYEQYF. The V gene is TRBV9, the J gene TRBJ2-7, with 7 bases matching TRBD1. Trimming took 4 bases from V and 3 from J; bases not matched to a gene: 4. Germline V gene data show CDR1 as SGDLS and CDR2 as YYNGEE. The CDR3 totals 13 residues. Looking up the rest from reference TRBV9 and TRBJ2-7 gives the full variable domain: DSGVTQTPKHLITATGQRVTLRCSPRSGDLSVYWYQQSLDQGLQFLIQYYNGEERAKGNILERFSAQQFPDLHSELNLSSLELGDSALYFCASSMGQHYEQYFGPGTRLTVT.

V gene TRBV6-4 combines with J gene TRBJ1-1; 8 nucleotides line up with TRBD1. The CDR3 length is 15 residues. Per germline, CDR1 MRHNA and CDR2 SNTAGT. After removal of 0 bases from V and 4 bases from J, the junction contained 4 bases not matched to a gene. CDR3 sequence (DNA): TGTGCCAGCAGTGACTCCGAGACAGGGGTCACTGAAGCTTTCTTT. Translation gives CASSDSETGVTEAFF.

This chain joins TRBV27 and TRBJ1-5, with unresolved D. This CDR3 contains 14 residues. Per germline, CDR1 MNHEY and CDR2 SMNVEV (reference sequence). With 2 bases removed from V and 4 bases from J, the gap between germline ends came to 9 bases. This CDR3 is CASSLGRGNQPQHF. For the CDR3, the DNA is TGTGCCAGCAGTTTAGGGAGAGGGAATCAGCCCCAGCATTTT.

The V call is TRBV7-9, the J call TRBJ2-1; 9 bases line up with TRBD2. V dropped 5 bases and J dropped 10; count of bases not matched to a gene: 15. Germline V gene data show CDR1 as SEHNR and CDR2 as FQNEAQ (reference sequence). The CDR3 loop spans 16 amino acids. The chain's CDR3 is CASSVTAGGPAWEQFF. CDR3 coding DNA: TGTGCCAGCAGCGTAACCGCGGGGGGGCCGGCTTGGGAGCAGTTCTTC. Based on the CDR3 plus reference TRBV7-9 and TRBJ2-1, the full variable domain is DTGVSQNPRHKITKRGQNVTFRCDPISEHNRLYWYRQTLGQGPEFLTYFQNEAQLEKSRLLSDRFSAERPKGSFSTLEIQRTEQGDSAMYLCASSVTAGGPAWEQFFGPGTRLTVL.

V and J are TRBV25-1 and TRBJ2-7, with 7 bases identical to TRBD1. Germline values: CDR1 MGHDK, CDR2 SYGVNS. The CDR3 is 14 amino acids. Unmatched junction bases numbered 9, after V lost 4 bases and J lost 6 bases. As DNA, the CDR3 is TGTGCCAGCAGTGGAGGACAGGTTCCCCGCGAGCAGTACTTC. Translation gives CASSGGQVPREQYF.

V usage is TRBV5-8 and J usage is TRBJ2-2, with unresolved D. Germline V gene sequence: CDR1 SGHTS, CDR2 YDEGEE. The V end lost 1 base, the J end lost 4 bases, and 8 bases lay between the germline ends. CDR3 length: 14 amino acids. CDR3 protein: CASSLFLSTGELFF. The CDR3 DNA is TGTGCCAGCAGCTTGTTTTTGAGCACCGGGGAGCTGTTTTTT.

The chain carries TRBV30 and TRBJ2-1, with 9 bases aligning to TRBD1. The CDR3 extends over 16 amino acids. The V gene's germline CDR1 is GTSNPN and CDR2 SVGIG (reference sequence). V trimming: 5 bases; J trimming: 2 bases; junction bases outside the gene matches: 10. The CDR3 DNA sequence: TGTGCCTGGCTGGGGGGGACAGGGAATGCCTACAATGAGCAGTTCTTC. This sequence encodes CAWLGGTGNAYNEQFF.

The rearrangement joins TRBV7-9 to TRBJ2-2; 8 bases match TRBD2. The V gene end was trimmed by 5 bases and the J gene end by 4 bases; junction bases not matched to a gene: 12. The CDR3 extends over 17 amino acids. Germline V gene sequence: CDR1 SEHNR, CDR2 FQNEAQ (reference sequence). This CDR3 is CASSTQPSGGSTGELFF. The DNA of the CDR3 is TGTGCCAGCAGCACACAACCTTCGGGGGGGTCCACCGGGGAGCTGTTTTTT.

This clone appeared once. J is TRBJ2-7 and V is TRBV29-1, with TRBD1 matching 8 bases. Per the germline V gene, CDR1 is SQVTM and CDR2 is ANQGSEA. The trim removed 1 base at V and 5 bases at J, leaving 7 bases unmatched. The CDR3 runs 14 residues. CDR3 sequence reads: CSVEGGQGADEQYF. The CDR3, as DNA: TGCAGCGTTGAAGGCGGGCAGGGGGCGGACGAGCAGTACTTC.

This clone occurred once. The CDR3 DNA reads as TGTGCCAGTAGACACGGGGACAGCCTTGGAATGGAGGGCTACACCTTC. It specifies CASRHGDSLGMEGYTF. The gene calls are TRBV19 and TRBJ1-2, with 7 bases matching TRBD1. V shed 6 bases, J shed 8 bases, and the junction held 18 bases outside the gene matches. In germline, CDR1 is LNHDA, CDR2 SQIVND (reference sequence). The CDR3 has 16 residues. Together with reference TRBV19 and TRBJ1-2, the CDR3 gives the full variable domain: DGGITQSPKYLFRKEGQNVTLSCEQNLNHDAMYWYRQDPGQGLRLIYYSQIVNDFQKGDIAEGYSVSREKKESFPLTVTSAQKNPTAFYLCASRHGDSLGMEGYTFGSGTRLTVV.

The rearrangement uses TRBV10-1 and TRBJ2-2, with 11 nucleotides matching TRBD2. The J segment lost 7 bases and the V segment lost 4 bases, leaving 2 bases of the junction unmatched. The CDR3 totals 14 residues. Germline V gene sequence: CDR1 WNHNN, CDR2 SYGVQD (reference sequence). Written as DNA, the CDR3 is TGCGCCAGCAGTGCACTAGCGGGAGACGGGGAGCTGTTTTTT. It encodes CASSALAGDGELFF.

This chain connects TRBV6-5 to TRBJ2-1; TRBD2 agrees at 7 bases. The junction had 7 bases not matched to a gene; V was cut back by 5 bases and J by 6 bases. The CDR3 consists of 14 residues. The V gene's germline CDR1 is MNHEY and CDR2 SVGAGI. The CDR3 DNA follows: TGTGCCAGCAGTCCAATCTGGGAGGGCAATGAGCAGTTCTTC. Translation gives CASSPIWEGNEQFF.

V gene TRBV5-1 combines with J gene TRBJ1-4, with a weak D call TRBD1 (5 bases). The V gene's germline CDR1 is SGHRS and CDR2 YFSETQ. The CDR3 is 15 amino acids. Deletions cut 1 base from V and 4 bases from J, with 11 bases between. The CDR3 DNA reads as TGCGCCAGCAGCTTGTTGGGGGGATATAATGAAAAACTGTTTTTT. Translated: CASSLLGGYNEKLFF.

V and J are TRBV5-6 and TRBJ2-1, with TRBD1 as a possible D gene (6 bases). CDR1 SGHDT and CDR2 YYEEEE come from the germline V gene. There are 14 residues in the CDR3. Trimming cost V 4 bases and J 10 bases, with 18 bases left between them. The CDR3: CASSTRQGLREQFF. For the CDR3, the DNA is TGTGCCAGCAGCACCCGGCAGGGGCTTCGCGAGCAGTTCTTC.

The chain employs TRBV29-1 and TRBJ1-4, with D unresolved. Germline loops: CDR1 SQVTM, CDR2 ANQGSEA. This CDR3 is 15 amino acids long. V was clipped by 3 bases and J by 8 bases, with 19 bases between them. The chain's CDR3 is CSVEEGEGSKEKLFF. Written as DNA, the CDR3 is TGCAGCGTTGAGGAGGGAGAGGGTAGTAAGGAAAAACTGTTTTTT.

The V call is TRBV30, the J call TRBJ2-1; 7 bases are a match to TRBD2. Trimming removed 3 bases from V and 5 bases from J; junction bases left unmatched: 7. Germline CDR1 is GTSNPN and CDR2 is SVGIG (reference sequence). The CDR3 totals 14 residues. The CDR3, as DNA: TGTGCCTGGAGCCCGGGACTAACTAACAATGAGCAGTTCTTC. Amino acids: CAWSPGLTNNEQFF.

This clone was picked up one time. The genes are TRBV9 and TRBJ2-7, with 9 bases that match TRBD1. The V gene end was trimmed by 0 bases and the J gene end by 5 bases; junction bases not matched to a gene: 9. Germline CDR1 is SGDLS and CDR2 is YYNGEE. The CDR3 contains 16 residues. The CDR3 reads CASSVDVGTGWDEQYF. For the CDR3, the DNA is TGTGCCAGCAGCGTAGATGTTGGGACAGGGTGGGACGAGCAGTACTTC. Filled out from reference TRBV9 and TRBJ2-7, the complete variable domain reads DSGVTQTPKHLITATGQRVTLRCSPRSGDLSVYWYQQSLDQGLQFLIQYYNGEERAKGNILERFSAQQFPDLHSELNLSSLELGDSALYFCASSVDVGTGWDEQYFGPGTRLTVT.

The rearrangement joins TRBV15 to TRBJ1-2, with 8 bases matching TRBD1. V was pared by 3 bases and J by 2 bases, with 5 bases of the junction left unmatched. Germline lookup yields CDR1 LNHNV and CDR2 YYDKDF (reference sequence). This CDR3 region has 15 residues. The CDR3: CATSRGGQANYGYTF. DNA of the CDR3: TGTGCCACCAGCAGGGGGGGACAGGCAAACTATGGCTACACCTTC.

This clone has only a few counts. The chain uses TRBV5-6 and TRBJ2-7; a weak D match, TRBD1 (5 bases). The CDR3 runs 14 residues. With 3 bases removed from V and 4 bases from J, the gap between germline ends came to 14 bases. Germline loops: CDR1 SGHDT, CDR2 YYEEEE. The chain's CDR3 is CASSSNVDSYEQYF. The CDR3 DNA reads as TGTGCCAGCAGCTCGAACGTTGACAGTTACGAGCAGTACTTC.

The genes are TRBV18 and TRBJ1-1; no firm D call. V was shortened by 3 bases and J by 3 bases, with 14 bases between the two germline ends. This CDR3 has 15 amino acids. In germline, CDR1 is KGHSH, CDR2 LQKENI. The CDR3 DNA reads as TGTGCCAGCTCACCCCCTACAGTGATTGACACTGAAGCTTTCTTT. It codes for CASSPPTVIDTEAFF. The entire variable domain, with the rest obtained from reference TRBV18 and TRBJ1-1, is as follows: NAGVMQNPRHLVRRRGQEARLRCSPMKGHSHVYWYRQLPEEGLKFMVYLQKENIIDESGMPKERFSAEFPKEGPSILRIQQVVRGDSAAYFCASSPPTVIDTEAFFGQGTRLTVV.

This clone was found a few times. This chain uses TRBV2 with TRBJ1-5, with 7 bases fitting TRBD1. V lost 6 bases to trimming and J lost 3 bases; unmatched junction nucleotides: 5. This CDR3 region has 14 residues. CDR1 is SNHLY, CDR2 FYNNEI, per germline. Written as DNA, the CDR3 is TGTGCCAGCAGAGAGGGACAGATCAATCAGCCCCAGCATTTT. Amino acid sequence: CASREGQINQPQHF.

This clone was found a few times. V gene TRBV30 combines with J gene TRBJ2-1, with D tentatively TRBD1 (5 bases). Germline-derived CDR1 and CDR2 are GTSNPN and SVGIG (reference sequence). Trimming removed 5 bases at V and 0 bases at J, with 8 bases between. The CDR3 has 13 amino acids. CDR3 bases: TGTGCCTGGGCAGGGTCCTCCTACAATGAGCAGTTCTTC. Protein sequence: CAWAGSSYNEQFF. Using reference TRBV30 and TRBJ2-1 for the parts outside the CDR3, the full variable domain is SQTIHQWPATLVQPVGSPLSLECTVEGTSNPNLYWYRQAAGRGLQLLFYSVGIGQISSEVPQNLSASRPQDRQFILSSKKLLLSDSGFYLCAWAGSSYNEQFFGPGTRLTVL.

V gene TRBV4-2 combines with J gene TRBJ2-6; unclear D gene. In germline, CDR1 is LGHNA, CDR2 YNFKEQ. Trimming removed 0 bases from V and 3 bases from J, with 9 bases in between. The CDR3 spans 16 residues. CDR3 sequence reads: CASSQERQSGANVLTF. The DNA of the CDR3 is TGTGCCAGCAGCCAAGAAAGACAAAGTGGGGCCAACGTCCTGACTTTC.

The CDR3 protein is CASSQKGAEGQPQHF. In DNA, the CDR3 is TGCGCCAGCAGTCAAAAGGGGGCGGAAGGGCAGCCCCAGCATTTT. The chain couples TRBV23-1 to TRBJ1-5, with 7 bases fitting TRBD1. TRBV23-1 has ORF status, its function being uncertain. CDR3 length equals 15 residues. V lost 2 bases to trimming and J lost 7 bases; unmatched junction nucleotides: 8.

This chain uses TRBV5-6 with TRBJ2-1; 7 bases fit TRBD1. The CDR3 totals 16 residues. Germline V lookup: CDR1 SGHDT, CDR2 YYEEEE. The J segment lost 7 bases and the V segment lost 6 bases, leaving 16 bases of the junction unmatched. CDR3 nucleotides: TGTGCCAGCATCGTTCTGGGACAGCCCAGTGGGAATGAGCAGTTCTTC. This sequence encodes CASIVLGQPSGNEQFF. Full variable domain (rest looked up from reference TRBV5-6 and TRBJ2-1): DAGVTQSPTHLIKTRGQQVTLRCSPKSGHDTVSWYQQALGQGPQFIFQYYEEEERQRGNFPDRFSGHQFPNYSSELNVNALLLGDSALYLCASIVLGQPSGNEQFFGPGTRLTVL.

CDR3 bases: TGTGCCAGCAGCCGCGGGAGGGAGGGCTATGGCTACACCTTC. It encodes CASSRGREGYGYTF. The genes are TRBV6-5 and TRBJ1-2, with unresolved D. The CDR3 runs to 14 residues. Germline-derived CDR1 and CDR2 are MNHEY and SVGAGI. Trimming pared 6 bases from V and 4 bases from J, leaving 15 bases between.

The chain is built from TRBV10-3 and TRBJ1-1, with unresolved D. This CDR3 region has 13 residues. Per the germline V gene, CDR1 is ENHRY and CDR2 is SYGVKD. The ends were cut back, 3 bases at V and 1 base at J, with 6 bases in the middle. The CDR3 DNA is TGTGCCATCAGTGACAGGCGGAACACTGAAGCTTTCTTT. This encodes CAISDRRNTEAFF.

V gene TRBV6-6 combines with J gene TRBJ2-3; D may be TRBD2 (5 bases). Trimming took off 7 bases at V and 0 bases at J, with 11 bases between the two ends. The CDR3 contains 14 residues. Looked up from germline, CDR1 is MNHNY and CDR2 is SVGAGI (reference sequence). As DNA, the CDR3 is TGTGCCAGCACCGAGGGATTCAGCACAGATACGCAGTATTTT. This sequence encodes CASTEGFSTDTQYF.